This passage covers 26 T cell receptor beta chains from one sample sequenced in a study of T cells after yellow fever vaccination. TCRdb reprocessed the 5' RACE reads with MiXCR, giving one entry per CDR3 protein. The profile shows approximately 85,000 distinct CDR3 sequences, approximately 12% of them singletons. The sequenced sample was CD8+ T cells not binding an NS4B(214-222) dextramer, sorted from PBMCs, obtained roughly 23 days after the first yellow fever vaccination. The source of these receptors is a man younger than 30 who received the YFV17D yellow fever vaccine.

The genes are TRBV6-1 and TRBJ2-5; 14 bases match TRBD2. J lost 5 bases, V lost 6 bases, and 11 bases had no gene match. This CDR3 comprises 17 residues. CDR1 is MNHNS, CDR2 SASEGT, per germline. The DNA of the CDR3 is TGTGCCAGCAGCCGGGACGGACTAGCGGGGGGAGGGGAGACCCAGTACTTC. This codes for CASSRDGLAGGGETQYF.

This clonotype turned up a few times. The chain employs TRBV10-3 and TRBJ2-5; the D gene is possibly TRBD2 (5 bases). Germline V gene sequence: CDR1 ENHRY, CDR2 SYGVKD. V was pared by 8 bases and J by 5 bases, with 33 bases between. The CDR3 sequence is 19 residues long. In nucleotides, the CDR3 is TGTGCCATCTGGGATGGGGAGATAGCTTCCTCGGAGGTACACGAGACCCAGTACTTC. This translates into CAIWDGEIASSEVHETQYF.

This clonotype was counted only a few times. J is TRBJ1-6 and V is TRBV7-9; 7 bases map to TRBD1. Germline V gives CDR1 SEHNR, CDR2 FQNEAQ (reference sequence). This CDR3 contains 14 residues. J gave up 15 bases and V 5 bases, and 13 bases lay outside the gene matches. The DNA of the CDR3 is TGTGCCAGCAGCACAGACAGGGTCATTGAGCACCTCCACTTT. It codes for CASSTDRVIEHLHF.

This clonotype was counted between two and nine times. This chain connects TRBV9 to TRBJ2-6; D is ambiguous. The V end was cut by 0 bases, the J end by 0 bases, with 10 bases between. The CDR3 sequence is 17 residues long. From germline, CDR1 is SGDLS and CDR2 YYNGEE. The CDR3 spells CASSVETFRSGANVLTF. The CDR3 DNA sequence: TGTGCCAGCAGCGTAGAGACATTCCGCTCTGGGGCCAACGTCCTGACTTTC.

The chain couples TRBV20-1 to TRBJ2-1, with a tentative D call TRBD2 (6 bases). Trimming cost V 6 bases and J 6 bases, with 24 bases left between them. This CDR3 is built from 16 residues. Germline assignment: CDR1 DFQATT and CDR2 SNEGSKA (reference sequence). CDR3 sequence (DNA): TGCAGTGCAGGGGACTGGGGAAGCGGGCCCTCCAATGAGCAGTTCTTC. Translating it yields CSAGDWGSGPSNEQFF.

This chain links TRBV6-1 with TRBJ1-1; D is possibly TRBD1 (5 bases). The CDR3 loop spans 15 amino acids. Germline values: CDR1 MNHNS, CDR2 SASEGT. Trimming stripped 6 bases from V and 1 base from J, with 15 bases between. The CDR3 sequence: CASRPFGQGNTEAFF. The CDR3 DNA reads TGTGCCAGCAGACCCTTCGGGCAGGGGAACACTGAAGCTTTCTTT.

V usage is TRBV3-1 and J usage is TRBJ2-2; D is uncertain. CDR3 length: 13 amino acids. V lost 0 bases and J 7 bases, leaving 6 bases between the germline ends. CDR1 is LGHDT, CDR2 YNNKEL, per germline (reference sequence). This chain's CDR3 is CASSQDPSGELFF. In nucleotides, the CDR3 is TGTGCCAGCAGCCAAGATCCCAGCGGGGAGCTGTTTTTT.

This clonotype was seen only a few times. The CDR3 DNA reads as TGTGCCAGCAGCCAAGAAATAAGGGGAGATACGCAGTATTTT. It encodes CASSQEIRGDTQYF. The chain uses TRBV14 and TRBJ2-3; tentatively, D is TRBD1 (5 bases). CDR3 length: 14 amino acids. Germline lookup yields CDR1 SGHDN and CDR2 FVKESK. Between the trimmed V and J ends, which lost 0 bases and 5 bases, there was a span of 9 bases.

There are a few counts of this clonotype. The chain recombines TRBV6-1 with TRBJ2-5; 12 nucleotides match TRBD2. This CDR3 is built from 15 residues. With 6 bases clipped from V and 4 bases from J, the junction kept 6 bases outside the gene matches. Germline assignment: CDR1 MNHNS and CDR2 SASEGT. The CDR3 region has the DNA TGTGCCAGCAGGGTGGGACTAGCGGGCGGAGAGACCCAGTACTTC. It translates to CASRVGLAGGETQYF.

This clonotype was seen only a few times. J is TRBJ2-7 and V is TRBV27; D is unresolved. Germline V gives CDR1 MNHEY, CDR2 SMNVEV (reference sequence). The CDR3 is made up of 13 amino acids. V lost 2 bases and J lost 6, with 11 bases in between. For the CDR3, the DNA is TGTGCCAGCAGTTTAAAGGGTTTGGGCGAGCAGTACTTC. It specifies CASSLKGLGEQYF.

This clonotype turned up a few times. The chain combines TRBV29-1 with TRBJ2-5; D is possibly TRBD1 or TRBD2 (5 bases each). The V and J ends lost 0 bases and 5 bases respectively, with 13 bases between them. Germline V gene data show CDR1 as SQVTM and CDR2 as ANQGSEA. CDR3 length: 14 amino acids. The CDR3 region is CSVEDYQGEETQYF. Here the CDR3 DNA reads TGCAGCGTTGAAGATTACCAGGGAGAGGAGACCCAGTACTTC.

The chain combines TRBV7-6 with TRBJ1-1; tentative D call: TRBD1 (6 bases). CDR3 size: 14 residues. The germline CDR1 and CDR2 sequences are SGHVS and FNYEAQ. V dropped 0 bases and J dropped 2 bases, with 7 bases sitting between them. CDR3 in amino acids: CASSLAGTNTEAFF. In DNA form, the CDR3 reads TGTGCCAGCAGCTTAGCGGGGACAAACACTGAAGCTTTCTTT.

This clonotype is deemed medium-sized (0.01 to 0.1%). This chain joins TRBV4-1 and TRBJ1-1; D is uncertain. Germline V gene lookup returns CDR1 MGHRA and CDR2 YSYEKL. The CDR3 extends over 12 amino acids. V was clipped by 1 base and J by 4 bases, with 4 bases between them. In DNA form, the CDR3 reads TGCGCCAGCAGCCAAGTAAGCACTGAAGCTTTCTTT. This sequence encodes CASSQVSTEAFF.

The chain couples TRBV7-9 to TRBJ1-2; D gene uncertain. With 1 base removed from V and 4 bases from J, the gap between germline ends came to 10 bases. Looked up from germline, CDR1 is SEHNR and CDR2 is FQNEAQ (reference sequence). The CDR3 consists of 14 residues. CDR3 in DNA: TGTGCCAGCAGCTTAGTGTGGCTCATCTATGGCTACACCTTC. This translates into CASSLVWLIYGYTF.

This clonotype appeared a few times. The J gene is TRBJ1-6, the V gene TRBV7-6; 8 positions agree with TRBD1. The germline gives CDR1 SGHVS, CDR2 FNYEAQ. CDR3 length equals 13 residues. The junction had 4 bases not matched to a gene; V was cut back by 5 bases and J by 10 bases. This CDR3 is CASSPGGGSPLHF. The CDR3 DNA reads TGTGCCAGCAGCCCAGGGGGCGGCTCACCCCTCCACTTT. The complete variable domain, with remaining parts taken from reference TRBV7-6 and TRBJ1-6, reads GAGVSQSPRYKVTKRGQDVALRCDPISGHVSLYWYRQALGQGPEFLTYFNYEAQQDKSGLPNDRFSAERPEGSISTLTIQRTEQRDSAMYRCASSPGGGSPLHFGNGTRLTVT.

The gene calls are TRBV7-6 and TRBJ2-5, with 8 bases aligning to TRBD2. From germline, CDR1 is SGHVS and CDR2 FNYEAQ. J was trimmed by 1 base and V by 1 base; bases with no gene match: 5. The CDR3 consists of 16 residues. CDR3 amino acids: CASSLVAGGSQETQYF. CDR3 DNA: TGTGCCAGCAGCTTAGTTGCGGGGGGTTCCCAAGAGACCCAGTACTTC.

The CDR3 reads CASSLVAGNTEAFF. In DNA, the CDR3 is TGCGCCAGCAGCTTGGTAGCAGGGAACACTGAAGCTTTCTTT. The rearrangement links TRBV5-1 to TRBJ1-1; D is undetermined. Trimming shortened V by 0 bases and J by 1 base, and 7 bases separated the two germline ends. CDR3 length equals 14 residues. Germline V gene lookup returns CDR1 SGHRS and CDR2 YFSETQ.

This clonotype occurred a few times. This chain uses TRBV5-4 with TRBJ2-5; 9 bases are shared with TRBD1. CDR1 is SGHNT and CDR2 is YYREEE in the germline V gene (reference sequence). The V segment lost 4 bases and the J segment 3 bases; nucleotides outside the gene matches: 4. The CDR3 length is 14 residues. In DNA, the CDR3 is TGTGCCAGCAGCCAAACAGGGGGCGAAGAGACCCAGTACTTC. As protein: CASSQTGGEETQYF.

The V call is TRBV7-2, the J call TRBJ2-1; 9 positions agree with TRBD1. From germline, CDR1 is SGHTA and CDR2 FQGNSA. The trim removed 2 bases at V and 6 bases at J, leaving 5 bases unmatched. The CDR3 has 15 amino acids. The CDR3 loop reads CASSLLQGAGNEQFF. As DNA, the CDR3 is TGTGCCAGCAGCTTATTACAGGGGGCTGGCAATGAGCAGTTCTTC.

The chain couples TRBV9 to TRBJ1-2; unclear D gene. The V gene lost 4 bases and the J gene lost 0 bases, with 13 bases spanning the gap. The germline gives CDR1 SGDLS, CDR2 YYNGEE. This CDR3 is built from 15 residues. The CDR3 loop reads CASSPAGPANYGYTF. The CDR3 DNA reads as TGTGCCAGCAGCCCAGCGGGTCCCGCTAACTATGGCTACACCTTC.

This chain uses TRBV28 with TRBJ1-5; D might be TRBD1 (6 bases). CDR1 is MDHEN and CDR2 is SYDVKM in the germline V gene. The CDR3 length is 16 residues. Trimming left V 5 bases short and J 0 bases short, with 14 bases between. The CDR3: CASSPDRILSNQPQHF. Written as DNA, the CDR3 is TGTGCCAGCAGTCCCGACAGGATCCTTAGCAATCAGCCCCAGCATTTT.

The rearrangement links TRBV6-1 to TRBJ2-7; 8 bases align to TRBD1. CDR3 length equals 14 residues. Germline loops: CDR1 MNHNS, CDR2 SASEGT. The V segment lost 6 bases and the J segment 0 bases; nucleotides outside the gene matches: 4. The CDR3 sequence: CASRGQESSYEQYF. The CDR3 nucleotides read TGTGCCAGCAGGGGACAGGAGAGCTCCTACGAGCAGTACTTC.

There are a few counts of this clonotype. The CDR3 bases are TGTGCCATCAGTGACAGGACAACGACTAATGGCTACACCTTC. Its protein is CAISDRTTTNGYTF. The rearrangement uses TRBV10-3 and TRBJ1-2; D is perhaps TRBD1 (5 bases). Trimming stripped 3 bases from V and 6 bases from J, with 14 bases between. The CDR3 spans 14 residues. Per germline, CDR1 ENHRY and CDR2 SYGVKD.

This clonotype has just a few counts. This chain connects TRBV9 to TRBJ1-5; D gene uncertain. V was cut by 4 bases and J by 5 bases, with 13 bases left in between. The CDR3 is 14 amino acids. CDR1 and CDR2 from the germline V gene are SGDLS and YYNGEE. CDR3 residues: CASSSRGGDQPQHF. CDR3 nucleotide sequence: TGTGCCAGCAGCTCCCGAGGAGGCGATCAGCCCCAGCATTTT.

In this sample, this clonotype turned up many times. The J gene is TRBJ2-5, the V gene TRBV29-1, with 7 bases identical to TRBD1. This CDR3 is 12 amino acids long. Trimming took 6 bases from V and 2 from J; bases not matched to a gene: 3. CDR1 and CDR2 (germline): SQVTM, ANQGSEA. The CDR3 region has the DNA TGCAGCGTCCCCAGGGGGCAAGAGACCCAGTACTTC. This translates into CSVPRGQETQYF.

V usage is TRBV4-1 and J usage is TRBJ1-2; D unresolved. Trimming stripped 1 base from V and 6 bases from J, with 12 bases between. The CDR3 extends over 14 amino acids. From germline, CDR1 is MGHRA and CDR2 YSYEKL. The CDR3 DNA reads TGCGCCAGCAGCCAAGCCGGGGTCTGGCATGGCTACACCTTC. As protein: CASSQAGVWHGYTF.